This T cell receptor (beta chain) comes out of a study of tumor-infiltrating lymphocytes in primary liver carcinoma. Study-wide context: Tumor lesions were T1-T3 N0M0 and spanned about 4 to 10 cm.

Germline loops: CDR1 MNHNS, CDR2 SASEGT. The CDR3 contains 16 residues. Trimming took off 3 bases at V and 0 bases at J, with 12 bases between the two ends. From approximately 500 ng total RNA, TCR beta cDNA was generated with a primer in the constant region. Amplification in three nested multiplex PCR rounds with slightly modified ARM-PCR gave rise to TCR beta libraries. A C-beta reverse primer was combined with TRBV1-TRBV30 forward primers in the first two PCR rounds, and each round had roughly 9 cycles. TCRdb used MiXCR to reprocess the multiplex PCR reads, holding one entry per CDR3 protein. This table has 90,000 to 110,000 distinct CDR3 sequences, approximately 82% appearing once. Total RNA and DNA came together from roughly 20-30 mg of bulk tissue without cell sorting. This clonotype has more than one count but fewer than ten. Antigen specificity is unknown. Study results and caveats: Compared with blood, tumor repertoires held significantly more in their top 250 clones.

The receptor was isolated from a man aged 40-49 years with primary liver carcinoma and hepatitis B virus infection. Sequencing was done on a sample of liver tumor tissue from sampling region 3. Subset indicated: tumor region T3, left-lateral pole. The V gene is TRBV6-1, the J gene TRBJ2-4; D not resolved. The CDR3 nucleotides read TGTGCCAGCAGTGAGGTAACACCGGGAGCCAAAAACATTCAGTACTTC. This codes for CASSEVTPGAKNIQYF.